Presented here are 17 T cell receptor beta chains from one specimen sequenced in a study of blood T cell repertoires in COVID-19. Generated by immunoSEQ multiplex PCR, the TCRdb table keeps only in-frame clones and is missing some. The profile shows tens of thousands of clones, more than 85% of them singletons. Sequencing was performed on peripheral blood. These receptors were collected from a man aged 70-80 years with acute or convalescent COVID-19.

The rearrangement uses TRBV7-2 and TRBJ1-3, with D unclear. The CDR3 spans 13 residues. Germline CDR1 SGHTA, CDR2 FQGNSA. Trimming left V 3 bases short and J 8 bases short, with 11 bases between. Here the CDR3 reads CASSLQERDTIYF. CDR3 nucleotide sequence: TGTGCCAGCAGCTTGCAGGAGAGGGACACCATATATTTT.

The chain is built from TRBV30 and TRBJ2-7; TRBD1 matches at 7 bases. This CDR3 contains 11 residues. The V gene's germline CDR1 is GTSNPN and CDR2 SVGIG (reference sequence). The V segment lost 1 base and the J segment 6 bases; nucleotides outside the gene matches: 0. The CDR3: CAWSDRGEQYF. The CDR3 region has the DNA TGTGCCTGGAGTGACAGGGGCGAGCAGTACTTC.

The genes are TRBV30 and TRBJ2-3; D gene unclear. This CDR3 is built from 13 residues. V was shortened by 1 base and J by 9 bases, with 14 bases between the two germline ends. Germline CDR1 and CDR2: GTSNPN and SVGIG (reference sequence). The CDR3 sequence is CAWSGAYARTQYF. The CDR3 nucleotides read TGTGCCTGGAGTGGCGCCTACGCGAGGACGCAGTATTTT.

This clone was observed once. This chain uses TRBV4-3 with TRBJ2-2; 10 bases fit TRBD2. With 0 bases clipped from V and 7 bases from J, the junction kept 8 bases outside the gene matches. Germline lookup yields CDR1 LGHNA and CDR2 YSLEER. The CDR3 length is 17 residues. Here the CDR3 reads CASSQDWASGGFGELFF. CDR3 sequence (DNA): TGCGCCAGCAGCCAAGATTGGGCTAGCGGGGGATTCGGGGAGCTGTTTTTT.

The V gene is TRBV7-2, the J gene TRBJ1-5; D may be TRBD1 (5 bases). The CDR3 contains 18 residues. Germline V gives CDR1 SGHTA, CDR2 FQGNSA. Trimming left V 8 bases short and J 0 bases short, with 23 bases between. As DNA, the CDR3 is TGTGCCAGCGCACCCGGAGGGACCGACTCTTATAGCAATCAGCCCCAGCATTTT. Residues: CASAPGGTDSYSNQPQHF.

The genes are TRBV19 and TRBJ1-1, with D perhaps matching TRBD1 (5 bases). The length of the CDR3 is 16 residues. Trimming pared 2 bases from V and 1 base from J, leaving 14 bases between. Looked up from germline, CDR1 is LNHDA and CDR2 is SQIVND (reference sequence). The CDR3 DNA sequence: TGTGCCAGTAGTATACGGGGGAACGGAAAGAACACTGAAGCTTTCTTT. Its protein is CASSIRGNGKNTEAFF.

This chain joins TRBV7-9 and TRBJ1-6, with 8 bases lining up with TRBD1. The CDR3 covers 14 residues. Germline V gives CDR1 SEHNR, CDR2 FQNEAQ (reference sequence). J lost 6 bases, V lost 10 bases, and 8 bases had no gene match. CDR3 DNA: TGTGCCACAAAGACAGGGGCAAGTAATTCACCCCTCCACTTT. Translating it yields CATKTGASNSPLHF.

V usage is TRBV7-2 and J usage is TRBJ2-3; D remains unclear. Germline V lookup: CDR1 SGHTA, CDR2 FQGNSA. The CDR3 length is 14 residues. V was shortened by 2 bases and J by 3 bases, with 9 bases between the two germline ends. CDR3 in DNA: TGTGCCAGCAGCTTATTGCCCGAGACAGATACGCAGTATTTT. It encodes CASSLLPETDTQYF.

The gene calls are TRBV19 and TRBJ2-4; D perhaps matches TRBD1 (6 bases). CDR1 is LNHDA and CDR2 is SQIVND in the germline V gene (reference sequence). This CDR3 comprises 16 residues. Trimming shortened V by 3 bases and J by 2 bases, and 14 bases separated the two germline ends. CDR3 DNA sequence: TGTGCCAGTAGTATGCCCCCACAGGGCCCCAAAAACATTCAGTACTTC. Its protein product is CASSMPPQGPKNIQYF.

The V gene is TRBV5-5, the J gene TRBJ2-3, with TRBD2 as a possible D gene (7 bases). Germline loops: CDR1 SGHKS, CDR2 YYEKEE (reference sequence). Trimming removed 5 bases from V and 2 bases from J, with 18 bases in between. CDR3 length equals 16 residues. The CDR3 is CASRPGGGGFTDTQYF. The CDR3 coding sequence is TGTGCCAGCAGACCTGGGGGAGGGGGGTTCACAGATACGCAGTATTTT. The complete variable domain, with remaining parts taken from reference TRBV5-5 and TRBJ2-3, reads DAGVTQSPTHLIKTRGQQVTLRCSPISGHKSVSWYQQVLGQGPQFIFQYYEKEERGRGNFPDRFSARQFPNYSSELNVNALLLGDSALYLCASRPGGGGFTDTQYFGPGTRLTVL.

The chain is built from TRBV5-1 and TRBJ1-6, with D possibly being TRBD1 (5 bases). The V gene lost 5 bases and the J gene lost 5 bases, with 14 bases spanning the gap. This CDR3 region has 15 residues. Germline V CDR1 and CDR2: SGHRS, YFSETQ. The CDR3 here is CASRREAGDNSPLHF. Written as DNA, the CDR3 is TGCGCCAGCAGACGAGAAGCGGGGGATAATTCACCCCTCCACTTT.

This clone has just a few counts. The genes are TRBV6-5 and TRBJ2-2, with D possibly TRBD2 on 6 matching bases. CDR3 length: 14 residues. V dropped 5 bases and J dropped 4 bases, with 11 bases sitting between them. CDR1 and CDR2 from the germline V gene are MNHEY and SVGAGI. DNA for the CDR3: TGTGCCAGCAGTCGGGACTCCGTCACCGGGGAGCTGTTTTTT. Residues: CASSRDSVTGELFF.

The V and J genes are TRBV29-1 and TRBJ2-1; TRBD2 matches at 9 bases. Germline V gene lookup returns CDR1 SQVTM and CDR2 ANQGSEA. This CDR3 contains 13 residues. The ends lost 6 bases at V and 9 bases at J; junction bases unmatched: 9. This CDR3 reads CSVGGGALVEQFF. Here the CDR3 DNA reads TGCAGCGTCGGCGGGGGGGCATTGGTTGAGCAGTTCTTC.

The CDR3 DNA reads as TGTGCCAGCAGTTTATCCGGGGTCTACGAGCAGTACTTC. Protein: CASSLSGVYEQYF. The chain couples TRBV27 to TRBJ2-7, with D perhaps TRBD2 (5 bases). V was trimmed by 0 bases and J by 3 bases, leaving 6 bases between them. The CDR3 consists of 13 residues. Germline values: CDR1 MNHEY, CDR2 SMNVEV (reference sequence).

The CDR3 sequence is CASSETRGSGYTF. Here the CDR3 DNA reads TGTGCCAGCAGCGAAACGAGAGGTTCTGGCTACACCTTC. This chain connects TRBV11-3 to TRBJ1-2; D is unclear. This CDR3 is 13 amino acids long. The germline gives CDR1 SGHNT, CDR2 YENEEA. Trimming left V 5 bases short and J 7 bases short, with 14 bases between. Filled out from reference TRBV11-3 and TRBJ1-2, the complete variable domain reads EAGVVQSPRYKIIEKKQPVAFWCNPISGHNTLYWYLQNLGQGPELLIRYENEEAVDDSQLPKDRFSAERLKGVDSTLKIQPAELGDSAVYLCASSETRGSGYTFGSGTRLTVV.

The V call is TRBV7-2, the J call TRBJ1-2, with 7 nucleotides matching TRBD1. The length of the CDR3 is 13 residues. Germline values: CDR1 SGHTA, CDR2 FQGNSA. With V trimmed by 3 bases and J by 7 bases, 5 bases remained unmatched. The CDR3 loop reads CASSFGQATGYTF. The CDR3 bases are TGTGCCAGCAGCTTCGGACAGGCGACTGGCTACACCTTC.

The CDR3 DNA sequence: TGTGCCAGCAGCCCCCGGGCGGGACAGGGGGCAGATACGCAGTATTTT. It is translated as CASSPRAGQGADTQYF. V usage is TRBV3-1 (or the pseudogene TRBV3-2) and J usage is TRBJ2-3; TRBD1 matches 11 bases. After removal of 4 bases from V and 4 bases from J, the junction contained 7 bases not matched to a gene. The V gene's germline CDR1 is LGHDT and CDR2 YNNKEL (reference sequence). CDR3 size: 16 residues.